Listed below are T cell receptor beta chains from one sample, sequenced in a study of T cells after posttransplantation cyclophosphamide. Profiling relied on immunoSEQ multiplex PCR, and the TCRdb table lists in-frame clones only, not all of them. Among 10,000 to 15,000 clones, roughly 1.9% were seen once, and the ten largest hold around 15%. This sample comprised PBMCs, obtained after allogeneic stem cell transplant with posttransplant cyclophosphamide. The receptors originated from a male patient in his thirties who received an allogeneic stem cell transplant from a related donor, was CMV-positive, and had no GVHD. Part of the T cell pool may stem from the graft donor. The CDR3 runs from the conserved cysteine through the conserved F or W. Each record gives: V gene, CDR3 protein.

v_call: TRBV18; cdr3_aa: CASSPPVRGRDTQYF
v_call: TRBV7-6; cdr3_aa: CASSLGGVTEAFF
v_call: TRBV5-1; cdr3_aa: CASSENPGLAGVGKNIQYF
v_call: TRBV18; cdr3_aa: CASSPPTGNQPQHF
v_call: TRBV6-5; cdr3_aa: CASSYSPGFSYGYTF
v_call: TRBV28; cdr3_aa: CASSDRGPREQYF
v_call: TRBV5-8; cdr3_aa: CASSRDRGQAGELFF
v_call: TRBV28; cdr3_aa: CASSELAGSTDTQYF
v_call: TRBV25-1; cdr3_aa: CASSAGGKVAQYF
v_call: TRBV19; cdr3_aa: CASTQIGERNIQYF
v_call: TRBV19; cdr3_aa: CASSIDSRQTYEQYF
v_call: TRBV6-5; cdr3_aa: CASSCGGDQPQHF
v_call: TRBV6-1; cdr3_aa: CASSEMSWGPQGANEQFF
v_call: TRBV28; cdr3_aa: CASSLYIEAFF
v_call: TRBV28; cdr3_aa: CASYPGGRADTQYF
v_call: TRBV27; cdr3_aa: CASIKNWAGTGELFF
v_call: TRBV7-2; cdr3_aa: CASSPGTVNSPLHF
v_call: TRBV7-8; cdr3_aa: CASSSRDLWETQYF
v_call: TRBV5-1; cdr3_aa: CASSRGTGDSTEAFF
v_call: TRBV27; cdr3_aa: CASSMGIIIGRETQYF
v_call: TRBV7-2; cdr3_aa: CASSLEASGSYEQYF
v_call: TRBV4-3; cdr3_aa: CASSQETSGTDTQYF